These 13 T cell receptor beta chains came from one sample sequenced in a study of Graves' ophthalmopathy and Graves' hyperthyroidism. Scientists amplified the TCR beta CDR3 regions from RNA transcripts. HTBI primers primed a first-round RT-PCR, and a second-round multiplex PCR followed. A single record per CDR3 protein comes from TCRdb applying MiXCR to the multiplex PCR reads. Among around 1,200,000 distinct CDR3 sequences listed, roughly 35% were seen once. Sequencing was performed on peripheral blood or thyroid tissue (not recorded which). The receptor set was obtained from an adult man with Graves' hyperthyroidism.

This clonotype was recorded many times. This rearrangement joins TRBV7-8 to TRBJ2-5; D ambiguous. Germline V gives CDR1 SGHVS, CDR2 FQNEAQ. The CDR3 contains 14 residues. V lost 5 bases, J lost 3 bases, and 13 bases lay in between. This chain's CDR3 is CASSIKDLEETQYF. The CDR3 DNA follows: TGTGCCAGCAGCATAAAGGATTTGGAAGAGACCCAGTACTTC.

This clonotype was observed many times. The chain is built from TRBV7-2 and TRBJ1-1; D ambiguous. Deletions cut 8 bases from V and 8 bases from J, with 18 bases between. This CDR3 is 13 amino acids long. Looked up from germline, CDR1 is SGHTA and CDR2 is FQGNSA. CDR3 DNA: TGTGCCAGCGGACGCAGTTGGGGAGAAGAAGCTTTCTTT. This gives the protein CASGRSWGEEAFF.

The chain recombines TRBV29-1 with TRBJ2-5, with a tentative D call TRBD2 (6 bases). This CDR3 spans 14 amino acids. V was cut by 6 bases and J by 2 bases, with 16 bases left in between. The germline V gene has CDR1 SQVTM and CDR2 ANQGSEA. As DNA, the CDR3 is TGCAGCGTCGCAGACTCCGGGGGACAAGAGACCCAGTACTTC. Its protein product is CSVADSGGQETQYF.

The V and J genes are TRBV29-1 and TRBJ2-5, with D hard to call. The CDR3 consists of 12 residues. The germline V and J ends were trimmed by 6 bases and 4 bases, with 12 bases remaining between them. Looked up from germline, CDR1 is SQVTM and CDR2 is ANQGSEA. The chain's CDR3 is CSVWQAGETQYF. The CDR3 bases are TGCAGCGTATGGCAGGCTGGAGAGACCCAGTACTTC.

J is TRBJ2-4 and V is TRBV10-3; D perhaps matches TRBD2 (6 bases). The CDR3 is 17 residues long. V was shortened by 0 bases and J by 3 bases, with 15 bases between the two germline ends. Germline V lookup: CDR1 ENHRY, CDR2 SYGVKD. The CDR3 sequence is CAISESAGTEHKNIQYF. The CDR3 DNA reads as TGTGCCATCAGTGAGTCTGCGGGAACAGAACACAAAAACATTCAGTACTTC.

Worth noting for this clonotype: A much larger clonotype is one base distant, so this may be a read error. The V gene is TRBV19, the J gene TRBJ1-2; TRBD1 matches 9 bases. The CDR3 runs 16 residues. Germline CDR1 is LNHDA and CDR2 is SQIVND (reference sequence). The CDR3 sequence: CAGSQNRGQMNYGYTF. In DNA form, the CDR3 reads TGTGCCGGTAGCCAGAACAGGGGGCAGATGAACTATGGCTACACCTTC. Drawing the rest from reference TRBV19 and TRBJ1-2, the complete variable domain is DGGITQSPKYLFRKEGQNVTLSCEQNLNHDAMYWYRQDPGQGLRLIYYSQIVNDFQKGDIAEGYSVSREKKESFPLTVTSAQKNPTAFYLCAGSQNRGQMNYGYTFGSGTRLTVV.

A few counts support this clonotype. This chain uses TRBV2 with TRBJ1-1, with a weak D call TRBD1 (5 bases). This CDR3 is 16 amino acids long. The germline gives CDR1 SNHLY, CDR2 FYNNEI. V was trimmed by 6 bases and J by 3 bases, leaving 20 bases between them. The CDR3 here is CASSQWLGVEYTEAFF. The CDR3 bases are TGTGCCAGCAGCCAATGGCTAGGGGTCGAGTACACTGAAGCTTTCTTT.

The chain is built from TRBV2 and TRBJ1-6; possible D gene TRBD1, 5 bases. This CDR3 spans 15 amino acids. V was pared by 6 bases and J by 2 bases, with 11 bases between. Looked up from germline, CDR1 is SNHLY and CDR2 is FYNNEI. The CDR3 region has the DNA TGTGCCAGCAGCCCGTGGACAACCTATAATTCACCCCTCCACTTT. This encodes CASSPWTTYNSPLHF.

The gene calls are TRBV4-3 and TRBJ2-7; D could derive from TRBD1 or TRBD2 (5 bases each). Germline-derived CDR1 and CDR2 are LGHNA and YSLEER. The CDR3 has 16 residues. Between the trimmed V and J ends, which lost 4 bases and 0 bases, there was a span of 16 bases. The DNA for the CDR3 is TGCGCCAGCAGCCCCCAGTGGGGGTCCCTCTCCTACGAGCAGTACTTC. Translating it yields CASSPQWGSLSYEQYF.

In this sample, this clonotype turned up once. The chain couples TRBV12-3 or TRBV12-4 to TRBJ1-5, with TRBD1 as a possible D gene (5 bases). The germline V and J ends were trimmed by 5 bases and 4 bases, with 24 bases remaining between them. The CDR3 covers 18 residues. CDR3 DNA: TGTGCCAGCAGTCTCGGGACCCTAAGTCGTTTTAGAAATCAGCCCCAGCATTTT. As protein: CASSLGTLSRFRNQPQHF.

This clonotype was recorded at least ten times. V and J are TRBV7-2 and TRBJ1-5; D ambiguous. The germline CDR1 and CDR2 sequences are SGHTA and FQGNSA. Trimming shortened V by 2 bases and J by 4 bases, and 9 bases separated the two germline ends. The CDR3 is 14 residues long. The DNA for the CDR3 is TGTGCCAGCAGCTTACGGTCGGGGAATCAGCCCCAGCATTTT. Translating gives CASSLRSGNQPQHF.

The V call is TRBV5-1, the J call TRBJ1-5; D is possibly TRBD1 (6 bases). CDR1 and CDR2 from the germline V gene are SGHRS and YFSETQ. V dropped 4 bases and J dropped 4 bases, with 15 bases sitting between them. The CDR3 consists of 15 residues. The CDR3 protein is CASSPLGAWNQPQHF. For the CDR3, the DNA is TGCGCCAGCAGCCCATTGGGGGCTTGGAATCAGCCCCAGCATTTT.

The sample holds many counts of this clonotype. The chain has TRBV7-9 and TRBJ2-7, with no clear D. This CDR3 has 13 residues. Germline V gives CDR1 SEHNR, CDR2 FQNEAQ (reference sequence). V was trimmed by 2 bases and J by 6 bases, leaving 11 bases between them. CDR3 in amino acids: CASSLQELGEQYF. The CDR3 region has the DNA TGTGCCAGCAGCTTACAGGAGCTCGGCGAGCAGTACTTC.